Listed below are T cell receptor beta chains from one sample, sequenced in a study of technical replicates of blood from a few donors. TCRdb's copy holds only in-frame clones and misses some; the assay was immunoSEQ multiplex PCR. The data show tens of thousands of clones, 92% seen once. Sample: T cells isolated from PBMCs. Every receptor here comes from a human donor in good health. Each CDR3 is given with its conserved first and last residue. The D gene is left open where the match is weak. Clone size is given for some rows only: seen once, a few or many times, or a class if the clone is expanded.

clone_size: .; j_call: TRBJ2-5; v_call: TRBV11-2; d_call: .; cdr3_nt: TGTGCCAGCAGCTTAGATGCGGGACCCCAAGAGACCCAGTACTTC; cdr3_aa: CASSLDAGPQETQYF
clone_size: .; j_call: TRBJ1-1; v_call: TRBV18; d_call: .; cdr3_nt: TGTGCCAGCTCACTAAGCTCGACAGGAGGCACTGAAGCTTTCTTT; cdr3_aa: CASSLSSTGGTEAFF
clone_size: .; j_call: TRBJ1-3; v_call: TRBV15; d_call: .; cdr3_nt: TGTGCCACCAGCATCGGCAGGGACTCTGGAAACACCATATATTTT; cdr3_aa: CATSIGRDSGNTIYF
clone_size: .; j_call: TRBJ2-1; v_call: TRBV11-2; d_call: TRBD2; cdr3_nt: TGTGCCAGCAGCTTAGCAGCGGGGGGCACCTACAATGAGCAGTTCTTC; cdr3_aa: CASSLAAGGTYNEQFF
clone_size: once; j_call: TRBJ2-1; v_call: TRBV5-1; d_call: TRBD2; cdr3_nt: TGCGCCAGCACTTTGGGACTAGCGGGAGTGAATGAGCAGTTCTTC; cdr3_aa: CASTLGLAGVNEQFF
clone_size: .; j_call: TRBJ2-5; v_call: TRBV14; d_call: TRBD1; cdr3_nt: TGTGCCAGCAGCCATATCTCGGGACAGGGGGAGGAGACCCAGTACTTC; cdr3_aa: CASSHISGQGEETQYF
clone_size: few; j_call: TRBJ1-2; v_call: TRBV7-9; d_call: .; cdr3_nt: TGTGCCAGCAGCTTAGGCGGGAACAACTATGGCTACACCTTC; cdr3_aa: CASSLGGNNYGYTF
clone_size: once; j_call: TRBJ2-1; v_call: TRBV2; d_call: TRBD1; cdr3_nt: TGTGCCAGCAGGACGACAGGGGATTGGTTCTTC; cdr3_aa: CASRTTGDWFF
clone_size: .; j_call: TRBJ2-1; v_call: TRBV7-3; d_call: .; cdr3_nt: TGTGCCAGCAGCTTCGGACAGAGCTCCTACAATGAGCAGTTCTTC; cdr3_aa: CASSFGQSSYNEQFF
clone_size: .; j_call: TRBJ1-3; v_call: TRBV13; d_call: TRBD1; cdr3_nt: TGTGCCAGCAGCCTCACAGGGGGATCTGGAAACACCATATATTTT; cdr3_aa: CASSLTGGSGNTIYF
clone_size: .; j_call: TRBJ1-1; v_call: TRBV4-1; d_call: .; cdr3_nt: TGCGCCAGCGCAGAGAACACTGAAGCTTTCTTT; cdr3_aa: CASAENTEAFF
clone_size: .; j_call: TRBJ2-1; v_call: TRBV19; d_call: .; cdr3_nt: TGTGCCAGTAGTGTAACAGGTAATGAGCAGTTCTTC; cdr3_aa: CASSVTGNEQFF
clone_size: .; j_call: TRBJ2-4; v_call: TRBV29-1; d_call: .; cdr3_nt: TGCAGCGTGCGACTAGAAAACATTCAGTACTTC; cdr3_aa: CSVRLENIQYF
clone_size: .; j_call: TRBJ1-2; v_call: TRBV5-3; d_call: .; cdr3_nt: TGTGCCAGAAGCGCCCGGGTGGATCCGGATGGCTACACCTTC; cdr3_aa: CARSARVDPDGYTF
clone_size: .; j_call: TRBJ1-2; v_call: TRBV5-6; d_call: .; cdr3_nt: TGTGCCAGCAGCTTTACGGGGAGCTATGGCTACACCTTC; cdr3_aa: CASSFTGSYGYTF
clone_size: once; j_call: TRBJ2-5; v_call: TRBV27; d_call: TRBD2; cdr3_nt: TGTGCCAGCAGTCCACTAGCGTTTGCTGAGACCCAGTACTTC; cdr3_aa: CASSPLAFAETQYF
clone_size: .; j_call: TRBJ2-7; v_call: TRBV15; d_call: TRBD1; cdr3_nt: TGTGCCACCAGCTCCCGGGACAGAGTCTACGAGCAGTACTTC; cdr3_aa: CATSSRDRVYEQYF
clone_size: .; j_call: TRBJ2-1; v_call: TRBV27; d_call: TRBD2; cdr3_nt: TGTGCCAGCAGTTTATATTCCGGGGGGGATGACAATGAGCAGTTCTTC; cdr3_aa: CASSLYSGGDDNEQFF
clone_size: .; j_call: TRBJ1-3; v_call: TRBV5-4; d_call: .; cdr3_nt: TGTGCCAGCAGCTCACGACAGGAAGACCCCTCTGGAAACACCATATATTTT; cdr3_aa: CASSSRQEDPSGNTIYF
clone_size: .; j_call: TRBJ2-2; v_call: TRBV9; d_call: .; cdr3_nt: TGTGCCAGCAGCGTAGGAACAGGCGGGGAGCTGTTTTTT; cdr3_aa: CASSVGTGGELFF
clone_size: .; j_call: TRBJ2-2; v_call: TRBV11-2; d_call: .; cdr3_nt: TGTGCCAGCAGCTTAAAATTTCAGACGGCCATAAAGACAGACGGGGAGCTGTTTTTT; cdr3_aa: CASSLKFQTAIKTDGELFF
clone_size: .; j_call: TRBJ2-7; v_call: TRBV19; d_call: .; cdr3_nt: TGTGCCAGTAGGAGGACAGACCTCTCCTGGTGGGAGCACTTC; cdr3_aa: CASRRTDLSWWEHF
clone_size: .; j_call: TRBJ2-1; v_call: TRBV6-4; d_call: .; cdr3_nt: TGTGCCAGCAGTGACCTAGCGACCAACTACAATGAGCAGTTCTTC; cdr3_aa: CASSDLATNYNEQFF
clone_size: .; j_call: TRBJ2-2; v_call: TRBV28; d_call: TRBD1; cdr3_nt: TGTGCCAGCATGACGCACCGGGACAGGGGCACCTTCCTAAACACCGGGGAGCTGTTTTTT; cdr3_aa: CASMTHRDRGTFLNTGELFF
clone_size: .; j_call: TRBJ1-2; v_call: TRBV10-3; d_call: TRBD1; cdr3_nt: TGTGCCATCGGAACGTTGACAGGGGACAACTATGGCTACACCTTC; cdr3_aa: CAIGTLTGDNYGYTF
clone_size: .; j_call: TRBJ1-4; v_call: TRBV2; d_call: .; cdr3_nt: TGTGCCAGCAGCGCGCAGGGGATCGCAGGGGAAAAACTGTTTTTT; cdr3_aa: CASSAQGIAGEKLFF